One and the same sample provided the 18 T cell receptor beta chains below, sequenced in a study of blood T cells in healthy people across ages. For the second PCR, which ran for 7 to 11 cycles, a sample-barcoded 5' primer and a J-beta primer mix were used. In TCRdb, the 5' RACE reads were re-called with MiXCR into one record per CDR3 protein. The table shows around 1,600,000 distinct CDR3 sequences, with approximately 43% occurring only once. The sample taken for sequencing was blood. These receptors all come from a woman aged 18-29 years in good health.

The chain joins TRBV4-1 to TRBJ2-3; D unclear. The CDR3 is made up of 17 amino acids. Per the germline V gene, CDR1 is MGHRA and CDR2 is YSYEKL. V lost 0 bases, J lost 3 bases, and 16 bases lay in between. This CDR3 reads CASSQESRMQTTDTQYF. The CDR3 DNA reads as TGCGCCAGCAGCCAAGAGTCGCGGATGCAAACGACAGATACGCAGTATTTT.

This clonotype was counted a few times. This sequence joins TRBV20-1 and TRBJ2-6; D might be TRBD1 (6 bases). Trimming shortened V by 3 bases and J by 4 bases, and 13 bases separated the two germline ends. The CDR3 length is 15 residues. The germline gives CDR1 DFQATT, CDR2 SNEGSKA (reference sequence). The CDR3 nucleotides are TGCAGTGCTAGGATAACAGGGACGGGGGCCAACGTCCTGACTTTC. Translated: CSARITGTGANVLTF.

This chain uses TRBV20-1 with TRBJ1-2; 12 positions agree with TRBD1. Germline V CDR1 and CDR2: DFQATT, SNEGSKA (reference sequence). The length of the CDR3 is 16 residues. Trimming took 6 bases from V and 7 from J; bases not matched to a gene: 15. The CDR3 spells CSAAGTGGAGGSGYTF. CDR3 nucleotide sequence: TGCAGTGCCGCCGGGACAGGGGGCGCTGGAGGGAGTGGCTACACCTTC.

This clonotype came up a few times. This chain joins TRBV6-6 and TRBJ2-7, with 9 bases aligning to TRBD2. This CDR3 contains 15 residues. Germline CDR1 and CDR2: MNHNY and SVGAGI (reference sequence). The V and J ends lost 6 bases and 4 bases, in that order; junction bases with no gene match: 10. Here the CDR3 reads CASSPPGLAFYEQYF. CDR3 nucleotides: TGTGCCAGCAGCCCCCCGGGACTAGCTTTTTACGAGCAGTACTTC.

V and J are TRBV10-3 and TRBJ2-1, with 10 bases identical to TRBD2. The CDR3 loop spans 15 amino acids. In germline, CDR1 is ENHRY, CDR2 SYGVKD. With 4 bases clipped from V and 3 bases from J, the junction kept 3 bases outside the gene matches. This chain's CDR3 is CAISGLAGVYNEQFF. The CDR3 DNA is TGTGCCATCAGTGGGCTAGCGGGGGTCTACAATGAGCAGTTCTTC.

This clonotype has only a few counts. The rearrangement uses TRBV20-1 and TRBJ2-1; D unresolved. CDR1 DFQATT and CDR2 SNEGSKA come from the germline V gene (reference sequence). V dropped 5 bases and J dropped 10 bases, with 18 bases sitting between them. The CDR3 consists of 13 residues. CDR3 residues: CSAPKAYPWEQFF. In DNA, the CDR3 is TGCAGTGCTCCCAAAGCGTACCCCTGGGAGCAGTTCTTC.

The V and J genes are TRBV20-1 and TRBJ2-1; D assignment may be TRBD1 or TRBD2 (6 bases each). The CDR3 runs 14 residues. V was cut by 4 bases and J by 7 bases, with 17 bases left in between. CDR1 is DFQATT and CDR2 is SNEGSKA in the germline V gene (reference sequence). CDR3 protein: CSAIPGAVGNEQFF. The CDR3, as DNA: TGCAGTGCTATTCCGGGGGCCGTGGGGAATGAGCAGTTCTTC.

The V call is TRBV12-3 or TRBV12-4, the J call TRBJ1-4; D gene uncertain. CDR3 size: 14 residues. With 1 base removed from V and 0 bases from J, the gap between germline ends came to 3 bases. In nucleotides, the CDR3 is TGTGCCAGCAGTTTAGGTCCAACTAATGAAAAACTGTTTTTT. This gives the protein CASSLGPTNEKLFF.

The J gene is TRBJ2-7, the V gene TRBV20-1; D might be TRBD1 (6 bases). Germline V lookup: CDR1 DFQATT, CDR2 SNEGSKA (reference sequence). The CDR3 covers 11 residues. V was clipped by 5 bases and J by 7 bases, with 12 bases between them. The CDR3 is CSAAPGVEQYF. Here the CDR3 DNA reads TGCAGTGCTGCCCCAGGGGTTGAGCAGTACTTC.

This chain uses TRBV7-9 with TRBJ1-1, with a tentative D call TRBD1 (5 bases). The CDR3 contains 17 residues. Germline V lookup: CDR1 SEHNR, CDR2 FQNEAQ (reference sequence). V lost 3 bases, J lost 4 bases, and 21 bases lay in between. CDR3 protein: CASSLRDFGLGGTEAFF. As DNA, the CDR3 is TGTGCCAGCAGCTTGAGGGACTTTGGCCTTGGTGGCACTGAAGCTTTCTTT.

The CDR3 sequence is CASGGARQGHETQYF. CDR3 coding DNA: TGTGCTAGTGGTGGAGCCCGACAAGGCCACGAGACCCAGTACTTC. V is TRBV12-5 and J is TRBJ2-5; D not certain. The germline V and J ends were trimmed by 5 bases and 5 bases, with 18 bases remaining between them. The CDR3 spans 15 residues. Per the germline V gene, CDR1 is LGHNT and CDR2 is FRNRAP.

The V and J genes are TRBV19 and TRBJ1-2; D may be TRBD1 (6 bases). This CDR3 region has 17 residues. Germline loops: CDR1 LNHDA, CDR2 SQIVND (reference sequence). V gave up 4 bases and J gave up 1 base, with 19 bases separating them. The DNA for the CDR3 is TGTGCCAGTAGTAGCCCCGCCCGGACAGCGTTTAACTATGGCTACACCTTC. It translates to CASSSPARTAFNYGYTF.

The chain uses TRBV25-1 and TRBJ2-3, with D hard to call. The CDR3 is 18 amino acids. The V end lost 5 bases, the J end lost 0 bases, and 21 bases lay between the germline ends. Germline values: CDR1 MGHDK, CDR2 SYGVNS. CDR3 nucleotides: TGTGCCAGCAGTCCTCAGACCCGCAGGACCTCTAGCACAGATACGCAGTATTTT. Protein product: CASSPQTRRTSSTDTQYF.

The gene calls are TRBV18 and TRBJ1-6; D call uncertain. The CDR3 contains 15 residues. The germline V gene encodes CDR1 KGHSH and CDR2 LQKENI. Trimming left V 3 bases short and J 7 bases short, with 13 bases between. The CDR3: CASSPTPGENSPLHF. The CDR3 nucleotides read TGTGCCAGCTCACCCACTCCCGGGGAGAATTCACCCCTCCACTTT.

This clonotype was counted only a few times. This chain links TRBV12-3 or TRBV12-4 with TRBJ2-6; D is possibly TRBD1 or TRBD2 (6 bases each). CDR3 length: 17 residues. Trimming left V 3 bases short and J 0 bases short, with 12 bases between. The CDR3 DNA is TGTGCCAGCAGTTTCTGGGGGGCCCTCTCTGGGGCCAACGTCCTGACTTTC. This sequence encodes CASSFWGALSGANVLTF.

In its sample, this clonotype was seen a few times. The chain uses TRBV9 and TRBJ2-5; D gene uncertain. Trimming took off 9 bases at V and 6 bases at J, with 6 bases between the two ends. The CDR3 is 9 residues long. Germline V gene data show CDR1 as SGDLS and CDR2 as YYNGEE. Here the CDR3 reads CAIPQTQYF. The CDR3 DNA follows: TGTGCCATACCTCAGACCCAGTACTTC.

This chain links TRBV5-1 with TRBJ1-1; the D gene is possibly TRBD1 (5 bases). This CDR3 has 12 amino acids. V dropped 0 bases and J dropped 11 bases, with 11 bases sitting between them. Per the germline V gene, CDR1 is SGHRS and CDR2 is YFSETQ. For the CDR3, the DNA is TGCGCCAGCAGCTTGGATCAGGGAACGGCTTTCTTT. It yields the protein CASSLDQGTAFF.

V gene TRBV2 combines with J gene TRBJ2-1; 8 positions agree with TRBD1. This CDR3 has 17 residues. V was pared by 6 bases and J by 0 bases, with 10 bases of the junction left unmatched. Germline V gene sequence: CDR1 SNHLY, CDR2 FYNNEI. The CDR3 region is CASRNDRGKSSYNEQFF. The CDR3, as DNA: TGTGCCAGCAGAAACGACAGGGGCAAGAGCTCCTACAATGAGCAGTTCTTC.